This TCR beta chain was retrieved from a study of T cell responses to AZD1222 COVID-19 vaccine. In the study overall: The analysis combined second doses at about 4 or about 12 weeks. Study results and limitations: White British people made up most donors, females outnumbered males, and clonal diversity was possibly underestimated. Receipt of two AZD1222 doses was followed by a rise in Spike-specific TCR breadth and depth. Repertoire collection took place solely once the T cell response had peaked.

In this sample, this clone turned up once. The target antigen is unknown. The repertoire was sequenced with immunoSEQ multiplex PCR; TCRdb's copy has only in-frame clones and lacks some. The repertoire holds under 55,000 clones, with around 84% as singletons. Between the trimmed V and J ends, which lost 7 bases and 2 bases, there was a span of 11 bases. The CDR3 has 13 residues. The receptor was isolated from an adult in good health. Here the sequenced sample was peripheral blood, taken on day 0 of AZD1222 vaccination. This sequence joins TRBV12-3 or TRBV12-4 and TRBJ1-2, with D perhaps matching TRBD1 (6 bases). The CDR3 DNA reads TGTGCCAGCATCGGGGGCGTCAACTATGGCTACACCTTC. It is translated as CASIGGVNYGYTF.